The entry below gives a single TCR beta chain sequence along with its context. This specimen belongs to a study of control samples from healthy donors and cancer patients. Trimming stripped 4 bases from V and 4 bases from J, with 3 bases between. The CDR3 loop spans 11 amino acids. The V gene's germline CDR1 is SNHLY and CDR2 FYNNEI. Profiled with immunoSEQ multiplex PCR; TCRdb holds only in-frame clones, not every one. This sample carries around 130,000 clones, 80% to 90% of them seen once, and the ten largest clones take almost 40%. Sequenced input: blood. This chain connects TRBV2 to TRBJ2-3; D remains ambiguous. The receptor was derived from a man over 45 in good health. The DNA for the CDR3 is TGTGCCAGCAGTGTAGCAGATACGCAGTATTTT. Translated, it gives CASSVADTQYF.